The 13 T cell receptor beta chains below all came from one sample that was sequenced in a study of blood T cell repertoires in COVID-19. The table came from immunoSEQ multiplex PCR; TCRdb's copy has only in-frame clones and leaves some out. This sample has about 84,000 clones; 80% to 90% occur once, and the top ten carry 0.95% to 1.5%. What was sequenced was peripheral blood. These receptors were taken from an elderly man with active or convalescent COVID-19.

This clone is a singleton in its sample. The chain carries TRBV19 and TRBJ2-7; D not resolved. In germline, CDR1 is LNHDA, CDR2 SQIVND (reference sequence). Trimming took off 9 bases at V and 2 bases at J, with 14 bases between the two ends. The CDR3 has 13 residues. The CDR3 spells CASAQRSAYEQYF. The CDR3 bases are TGTGCCAGCGCGCAACGGAGCGCCTACGAGCAGTACTTC.

This clone was seen more than once but under ten times. This chain links TRBV7-2 with TRBJ2-7; 8 bases align to TRBD2. The CDR3 is 14 residues long. Germline CDR1 and CDR2: SGHTA and FQGNSA. Trimming took 6 bases from V and 6 from J; bases not matched to a gene: 10. The CDR3 loop reads CASRKTGGEGEQYF. CDR3 nucleotide sequence: TGTGCCAGCAGAAAGACCGGGGGGGAGGGCGAGCAGTACTTC. Full variable domain (outside the CDR3, taken from reference TRBV7-2 and TRBJ2-7): GAGVSQSPSNKVTEKGKDVELRCDPISGHTALYWYRQSLGQGLEFLIYFQGNSAPDKSGLPSDRFSAERTGGSVSTLTIQRTQQEDSAVYLCASRKTGGEGEQYFGPGTRLTVT.

CDR3 sequence: CSVAVQGGYGYTF. The CDR3 coding sequence is TGCAGCGTTGCCGTGCAGGGGGGCTATGGCTACACCTTC. V and J are TRBV29-1 and TRBJ1-2; TRBD1 matches 7 bases. V shed 4 bases and J 4 bases; nucleotides not matched to a gene: 6. Per germline, CDR1 SQVTM and CDR2 ANQGSEA. This CDR3 has 13 residues.

This clone is a singleton in its sample. Other nucleotide sequences from this sample produce the same CDR3. The chain combines TRBV24-1 with TRBJ2-5; possibly TRBD2 for D (6 bases). CDR1 KGHDR and CDR2 SFDVKD come from the germline V gene. V lost 4 bases and J lost 5, with 10 bases in between. The CDR3 covers 13 residues. The CDR3 region is CATSERGRETQYF. As DNA, the CDR3 is TGTGCCACCAGTGAACGGGGGAGGGAGACCCAGTACTTC.

The CDR3 is CASSLVPGERGLEQYF. Written as DNA, the CDR3 is TGTGCCAGCAGCTTAGTCCCCGGGGAAAGGGGGCTCGAGCAGTACTTC. The chain links TRBV11-2 to TRBJ2-7, with TRBD1 matching over 7 bases. Losses at the gene ends were 1 base for V and 6 bases for J; bases not matched to a gene: 12. Germline loops: CDR1 SGHAT, CDR2 FQNNGV. The CDR3 spans 16 residues.

The chain recombines TRBV5-4 with TRBJ2-5; D is perhaps TRBD2 (6 bases). This CDR3 spans 19 amino acids. Germline V gene sequence: CDR1 SGHNT, CDR2 YYREEE (reference sequence). Trimming took 4 bases from V and 2 from J, leaving 27 bases between them. CDR3: CASSSSRAGPGGEQETQYF. CDR3 nucleotides: TGTGCCAGCAGCAGCAGCAGGGCGGGACCTGGCGGCGAACAAGAGACCCAGTACTTC.

The genes are TRBV5-4 and TRBJ2-5; TRBD2 aligns across 7 bases. CDR1 is SGHNT, CDR2 YYREEE, per germline (reference sequence). The CDR3 covers 16 residues. J gave up 5 bases and V 3 bases, and 13 bases lay outside the gene matches. DNA of the CDR3: TGTGCCAGCAGCTCCTCTTCCTCCCGGGGGGTGGAGACCCAGTACTTC. Translating it yields CASSSSSSRGVETQYF.

This clone was recorded once. This chain joins TRBV9 and TRBJ2-7; D perhaps matches TRBD2 (6 bases). The ends were cut back, 4 bases at V and 0 bases at J, with 14 bases in the middle. In germline, CDR1 is SGDLS, CDR2 YYNGEE. This CDR3 has 15 residues. CDR3 DNA: TGTGCCAGCAGCCCGTCCTGGGACTTCTCCTACGAGCAGTACTTC. Translation: CASSPSWDFSYEQYF.

The V gene is TRBV20-1, the J gene TRBJ2-3, with 8 positions matching TRBD2. Unmatched junction bases numbered 5, after V lost 3 bases and J lost 0 bases. The CDR3 length is 15 residues. Germline assignment: CDR1 DFQATT and CDR2 SNEGSKA (reference sequence). The CDR3 protein is CSASGLAGSTDTQYF. Written as DNA, the CDR3 is TGCAGTGCTAGTGGGCTAGCGGGTAGCACAGATACGCAGTATTTT.

The CDR3 protein is CASSLWGGSYNEQFF. CDR3 bases: TGTGCCAGCAGCTTGTGGGGCGGGAGCTACAATGAGCAGTTCTTC. The chain uses TRBV5-4 and TRBJ2-1; 7 positions agree with TRBD2. Germline CDR1 is SGHNT and CDR2 is YYREEE (reference sequence). J gave up 3 bases and V 1 base, and 4 bases lay outside the gene matches. This CDR3 has 15 amino acids.

This clone has more than one count but fewer than ten. The chain couples TRBV7-8 to TRBJ2-2; D uncertain. V was pared by 5 bases and J by 6 bases, with 10 bases between. The length of the CDR3 is 13 residues. CDR1 is SGHVS and CDR2 is FQNEAQ in the germline V gene. The CDR3 region is CASSTTPSGELFF. The DNA for the CDR3 is TGTGCCAGCAGCACGACTCCCTCCGGGGAGCTGTTTTTT.

This clone was seen once. V gene TRBV6-2 or TRBV6-3 combines with J gene TRBJ2-7; 11 positions agree with TRBD2. This CDR3 has 16 residues. Germline CDR1 is MNHEY and CDR2 is SVGEGT. The ends lost 0 bases at V and 4 bases at J; junction bases unmatched: 5. CDR3 in amino acids: CASSYSRLAGMYEQYF. The CDR3 bases are TGTGCCAGCAGTTACTCGAGACTAGCGGGGATGTACGAGCAGTACTTC.

This chain joins TRBV29-1 and TRBJ2-7; no reliable D call. V was clipped by 4 bases and J by 0 bases, with 7 bases between them. The CDR3 length is 12 residues. Germline loops: CDR1 SQVTM, CDR2 ANQGSEA. CDR3 amino acids: CSVGSSSYEQYF. For the CDR3, the DNA is TGCAGCGTTGGGTCCAGCTCCTACGAGCAGTACTTC.